The next 25 T cell receptor beta chains were all read from a single sample in a study of T-cell memory formation after mild COVID-19 (dated by TCRdb to the early 2020s). The library was produced with 5' RACE. The listed sequencing device is Illumina NovaSeq 6000. TCRdb took the public reads, trimmed them with fastp at Q25, ran MiXCR for clone calling and kept in-frame beta chains. Every entry covers one CDR3 protein and lists the most common genes and DNA from its rows. A total of about 340,000 distinct CDR3 sequences appear in this sample, around 15% of them only once. The top ten clones comprise about 20% of the sample. Sequencing was performed on PBMCs or a T cell subset sorted from them (not recorded which). These receptors all come from a man between 18 and 29 years old who had mild COVID-19 (a few samples of this study predate the infection). The sample titles of this study are shuffled in the database, so cell type and time point are left out; the donor was told from shared clones.

This clonotype was recorded a few times. The J gene is TRBJ1-2, the V gene TRBV27; 9 bases are a match to TRBD1. CDR3 length: 14 residues. Germline V CDR1 and CDR2: MNHEY, SMNVEV (reference sequence). The junction had 3 bases not matched to a gene; V was cut back by 2 bases and J by 5 bases. The DNA of the CDR3 is TGTGCCAGCAGTTTAACAGGGGGCGCGTATGGCTACACCTTC. It is translated as CASSLTGGAYGYTF.

The chain links TRBV27 to TRBJ2-5; no clear D gene. The CDR3 is 15 residues long. V was clipped by 5 bases and J by 1 base, with 14 bases between them. Germline V lookup: CDR1 MNHEY, CDR2 SMNVEV (reference sequence). CDR3 residues: CASSPSPGVQETQYF. Here the CDR3 DNA reads TGTGCCAGCAGTCCTAGTCCTGGGGTCCAAGAGACCCAGTACTTC.

The chain links TRBV5-1 to TRBJ2-7, with a weak D call TRBD2 (6 bases). This CDR3 spans 15 amino acids. The V gene lost 0 bases and the J gene lost 6 bases, with 16 bases spanning the gap. Germline CDR1 reads SGHRS; CDR2 reads YFSETQ. The CDR3 loop is CASSLEASEVSEQYV. CDR3 nucleotides: TGCGCCAGCAGCTTGGAGGCTAGCGAAGTTAGCGAGCAGTACGTC.

This clonotype occurred a few times. The chain uses TRBV10-3 and TRBJ2-5; possible D gene TRBD2, 5 bases. In germline, CDR1 is ENHRY, CDR2 SYGVKD. The CDR3 sequence is 12 residues long. V shed 5 bases and J shed 2 bases, with 6 bases lying between them. The DNA of the CDR3 is TGTGCCATCAGTCGGACTCAAGAGACCCAGTACTTC. Protein: CAISRTQETQYF.

This clonotype has just a few counts. This chain joins TRBV6-2 or TRBV6-3 and TRBJ2-5; D may match TRBD1 or TRBD2 (5 bases each). The germline V and J ends were trimmed by 10 bases and 2 bases, with 14 bases remaining between them. Germline CDR1 MNHEY, CDR2 SVGEGT. The CDR3 is 13 amino acids. The CDR3 sequence: CATDPGSQETQYF. CDR3 bases: TGTGCCACCGACCCAGGGAGTCAAGAGACCCAGTACTTC.

This clonotype came up many times. This sequence joins TRBV2 and TRBJ2-2; D not certain. The germline V and J ends were trimmed by 7 bases and 1 base, with 13 bases remaining between them. Germline V gene sequence: CDR1 SNHLY, CDR2 FYNNEI. The CDR3 is 15 amino acids. The chain's CDR3 is CASTSSRLNTGELFF. The CDR3 region has the DNA TGTGCCAGCACCAGCAGTAGGTTGAACACCGGGGAGCTGTTTTTT.

This clonotype showed up just a few times. The V call is TRBV7-8, the J call TRBJ2-7, with a weak D call TRBD1 (5 bases). Between the trimmed V and J ends, which lost 0 bases and 3 bases, there was a span of 6 bases. This CDR3 is built from 13 residues. The germline CDR1 and CDR2 sequences are SGHVS and FQNEAQ. CDR3 amino acids: CASSLAQGYEQYV. The CDR3, as DNA: TGTGCCAGCAGCTTAGCTCAGGGCTACGAGCAGTACGTC.

This clonotype has more than one count but fewer than ten. The V gene is TRBV12-3 or TRBV12-4, the J gene TRBJ1-5; D might be TRBD1 (5 bases). The length of the CDR3 is 15 residues. V was trimmed by 3 bases and J by 2 bases, leaving 11 bases between them. The CDR3 DNA reads as TGTGCCAGCAGTTTTGTTGCAGGGCGCAATCAGCCCCAGCATTTT. Encoded protein: CASSFVAGRNQPQHF.

The chain has TRBV4-1 and TRBJ1-1, with D tentatively TRBD1 (5 bases). This CDR3 has 17 amino acids. Germline V gives CDR1 MGHRA, CDR2 YSYEKL. V gave up 1 base and J gave up 0 bases, with 15 bases separating them. CDR3 sequence (DNA): TGCGCCAGCAGCCAAGCGGGTTATGGGGCCATGAACACTGAAGCTTTCTTT. It encodes CASSQAGYGAMNTEAFF.

This clonotype was seen only a few times. This chain uses TRBV15 with TRBJ2-5; D is perhaps TRBD1 (6 bases). Germline V gene lookup returns CDR1 LNHNV and CDR2 YYDKDF (reference sequence). Trimming pared 3 bases from V and 4 bases from J, leaving 18 bases between. The CDR3 consists of 16 residues. The CDR3 loop reads CATSRTLQGLGETQYF. The CDR3 DNA follows: TGTGCCACCAGCAGGACCCTCCAGGGGTTGGGAGAGACCCAGTACTTC.

The genes are TRBV7-8 and TRBJ1-1; unclear D gene. Trimming took off 5 bases at V and 1 base at J, with 11 bases between the two ends. The CDR3 totals 14 residues. Germline-derived CDR1 and CDR2 are SGHVS and FQNEAQ. CDR3 in amino acids: CASSQTWKNTEAFF. The CDR3 DNA sequence: TGTGCCAGCAGCCAAACGTGGAAGAACACTGAAGCTTTCTTT.

This clonotype turned up a few times. V is TRBV6-5 and J is TRBJ2-7; possibly TRBD2 for D (5 bases). The V end was cut by 0 bases, the J end by 7 bases, with 10 bases between. Per germline, CDR1 MNHEY and CDR2 SVGAGI. The CDR3 length is 13 residues. The CDR3, as DNA: TGTGCCAGCAGTTACTCAGAGGGCCGGGAGCAGTACTTC. Its translation: CASSYSEGREQYF.

In DNA, the CDR3 is TGTGCCAGCAGAAAACCGGGACAGTTCTACGAGCAGTACGTC. Amino acids: CASRKPGQFYEQYV. V usage is TRBV7-6 and J usage is TRBJ2-7; 7 nucleotides line up with TRBD1. The CDR3 has 14 amino acids. Trimming took 6 bases from V and 3 from J; bases not matched to a gene: 8. Germline V CDR1 and CDR2: SGHVS, FNYEAQ.

The J gene is TRBJ2-5, the V gene TRBV29-1; D is possibly TRBD1 (5 bases). The CDR3 loop spans 13 amino acids. The V gene's germline CDR1 is SQVTM and CDR2 ANQGSEA. The V end was cut by 4 bases, the J end by 2 bases, with 11 bases between. The CDR3: CSVAAGLQETQYF. The CDR3 DNA sequence: TGCAGCGTTGCGGCAGGGCTTCAAGAGACCCAGTACTTC.

At least ten counts were recorded for this clonotype. V gene TRBV12-3 or TRBV12-4 combines with J gene TRBJ2-1; D is perhaps TRBD2 (5 bases). With 1 base removed from V and 7 bases from J, the gap between germline ends came to 8 bases. CDR3 length: 13 amino acids. CDR3 loop: CASSLERGNEQFF. The CDR3 DNA sequence: TGTGCCAGCAGTTTAGAGAGAGGGAATGAGCAGTTCTTC.

The V gene is TRBV5-1, the J gene TRBJ2-7; D unclear. The CDR3 totals 15 residues. Germline lookup yields CDR1 SGHRS and CDR2 YFSETQ. The ends were cut back, 2 bases at V and 2 bases at J, with 14 bases in the middle. Here the CDR3 reads CASSFSPGYTYEQYF. The CDR3 DNA sequence: TGCGCCAGCAGCTTCTCCCCAGGTTATACCTACGAGCAGTACTTC.

This clonotype was seen only a few times. The chain uses TRBV5-1 and TRBJ2-1; TRBD2 matches at 10 bases. V gave up 3 bases and J gave up 8 bases; unmatched junction bases: 5. The germline V gene encodes CDR1 SGHRS and CDR2 YFSETQ. CDR3 size: 14 residues. CDR3 nucleotides: TGCGCCAGCAGCTCGGTAGCGGGGGGCGATGAGCAGTTCTTC. Its protein is CASSSVAGGDEQFF.

The genes are TRBV7-3 and TRBJ2-1; D is perhaps TRBD1 (6 bases). V was trimmed by 4 bases and J by 8 bases, leaving 15 bases between them. Germline CDR1 is SGHTA and CDR2 is FQGTGA. This CDR3 has 14 amino acids. The DNA of the CDR3 is TGTGCCAGCAGCTCCAACCGGGACACGCATGAGCAGTTCTTC. Translating it yields CASSSNRDTHEQFF.

J is TRBJ2-3 and V is TRBV4-3; D is possibly TRBD2 (5 bases). There are 15 residues in the CDR3. Trimming took 4 bases from V and 1 from J, leaving 12 bases between them. Germline CDR1 is LGHNA and CDR2 is YSLEER. CDR3 DNA sequence: TGCGCCAGCAGCCGGACCGCGAGGGGCACAGATACGCAGTATTTT. This translates into CASSRTARGTDTQYF.

This clonotype has more than one count but fewer than ten. V and J are TRBV4-1 and TRBJ2-3; TRBD2 aligns across 10 bases. Per the germline V gene, CDR1 is MGHRA and CDR2 is YSYEKL. CDR3 length: 18 amino acids. V was clipped by 1 base and J by 1 base; unmatched bases: 8. The CDR3 sequence: CASSQGPGAGGRTDTQYF. Here the CDR3 DNA reads TGCGCCAGCAGCCAAGGTCCGGGAGCGGGGGGGCGCACAGATACGCAGTATTTT.

This sequence joins TRBV7-2 and TRBJ2-4, with TRBD2 matching 9 bases. The trim removed 6 bases at V and 8 bases at J, leaving 5 bases unmatched. The CDR3 contains 13 residues. Germline V gene lookup returns CDR1 SGHTA and CDR2 FQGNSA. CDR3 sequence: CASRPAGGDIQYF. As DNA, the CDR3 is TGTGCCAGCAGACCCGCGGGGGGGGACATTCAGTACTTC.

This clonotype was observed a handful of times. The rearrangement joins TRBV19 to TRBJ2-2; the D is unclear. V gave up 7 bases and J gave up 2 bases, with 8 bases separating them. From germline, CDR1 is LNHDA and CDR2 SQIVND (reference sequence). This CDR3 has 13 residues. The CDR3 spells CASTEPNTGELFF. Written as DNA, the CDR3 is TGTGCCAGTACCGAGCCCAACACCGGGGAGCTGTTTTTT.

This clonotype has ten or more counts. This chain links TRBV27 with TRBJ1-1; D is unresolved. The CDR3 has 13 residues. V gave up 9 bases and J gave up 0 bases, with 11 bases separating them. Germline assignment: CDR1 MNHEY and CDR2 SMNVEV (reference sequence). Here the CDR3 reads CASRDDVNTEAFF. The CDR3 DNA reads as TGTGCCAGTCGGGATGATGTGAACACTGAAGCTTTCTTT.

The chain combines TRBV12-5 with TRBJ1-2; maybe TRBD1 (5 bases). Germline lookup yields CDR1 LGHNT and CDR2 FRNRAP. The CDR3 loop spans 20 amino acids. V dropped 6 bases and J dropped 2 bases, with 31 bases sitting between them. The CDR3 sequence: CASGRRSIFGTWTENYGYTF. CDR3 DNA sequence: TGTGCTAGTGGCAGACGTAGTATATTTGGGACCTGGACCGAAAACTATGGCTACACCTTC.

In its sample, this clonotype was seen a few times. The V and J genes are TRBV9 and TRBJ1-1, with D possibly TRBD1 on 6 matching bases. Germline values: CDR1 SGDLS, CDR2 YYNGEE. Trimming cost V 3 bases and J 3 bases, with 12 bases left between them. The CDR3 length is 14 residues. The CDR3 loop is CASSEGGDYTEAFF. The DNA for the CDR3 is TGTGCCAGCAGCGAGGGGGGGGACTACACTGAAGCTTTCTTT.